This T cell receptor (beta chain) emerged from a study of neurological immune-mediated disorders. Study-level findings and limits: CDR3 amino acid sequences found in expanded clones were never shared across subjects, suggesting private repertoires in all groups.

Ten or more counts support this clonotype. Its antigen remains unidentified. MiXCR, run by TCRdb on the 5' RACE reads, gives a single entry per CDR3 protein. The sample yields tens of thousands of distinct CDR3 sequences, 3.6% seen once. CDR1 and CDR2 from the germline V gene are SGDLS and YYNGEE. With V trimmed by 2 bases and J by 9 bases, 9 bases remained unmatched. The CDR3 covers 14 residues. The V and J genes are TRBV9 and TRBJ2-7; 9 nucleotides match TRBD1. This sequence was found in a man aged 25-45 years with multiple sclerosis. The sequenced sample consisted of PBMCs. CDR3 DNA sequence: TGTGCCAGCAGCGTCGCACAGGGGGCAGAGGTGCAGTACTTC. It specifies CASSVAQGAEVQYF.